Below, 15 T cell receptor beta chains from the same sample are listed, as sequenced in a study of OX40 agonist ivuxolimab in advanced cancers. The method was immunoSEQ multiplex PCR; TCRdb's version includes in-frame clones alone and lacks a portion of them. The data contain under 90,000 clones, roughly 89% of them seen just once; the ten biggest clones take up 2.5%. This material consisted of CD4+ or CD8+ T cells sorted from blood, taken in a trial of the OX40 agonist ivuxolimab. All receptors come from an adult with an advanced solid tumor such as melanoma, head and neck, liver or kidney cancer.

The chain employs TRBV27 and TRBJ2-1; D unclear. Germline assignment: CDR1 MNHEY and CDR2 SMNVEV (reference sequence). The V end lost 6 bases, the J end lost 8 bases, and 8 bases lay between the germline ends. The CDR3 consists of 11 residues. The CDR3: CASSRLDEQFF. The CDR3 nucleotides are TGTGCCAGCAGCCGTTTAGATGAGCAGTTCTTC.

V usage is TRBV10-2 and J usage is TRBJ2-3; unclear D gene. The CDR3 sequence is 12 residues long. CDR1 is WSHSY, CDR2 SAAADI, per germline. The ends were cut back, 4 bases at V and 3 bases at J, with 5 bases in the middle. The CDR3 nucleotides read TGCGCCAGCAGTGTATCGACAGATACGCAGTATTTT. Its translation is CASSVSTDTQYF.

The DNA of the CDR3 is TGTGCCAGCAGCTTAACTGCGGCCAGCTCCTACGAGCAGTACTTC. Residues: CASSLTAASSYEQYF. The gene calls are TRBV11-2 and TRBJ2-7; D unclear. CDR3 length: 15 residues. Trimming took off 2 bases at V and 0 bases at J, with 11 bases between the two ends. CDR1 is SGHAT and CDR2 is FQNNGV in the germline V gene.

The CDR3 DNA reads as TGTGCCAGCAGTGAAAGACAGGGGACCTCTGGAAACACCATATATTTT. This sequence encodes CASSERQGTSGNTIYF. The chain has TRBV6-1 and TRBJ1-3, with 8 bases that match TRBD1. V gave up 2 bases and J gave up 0 bases; unmatched junction bases: 3. Germline V gene sequence: CDR1 MNHNS, CDR2 SASEGT. CDR3 length equals 16 residues.

The chain recombines TRBV29-1 with TRBJ1-1; D gene uncertain. Trimming stripped 4 bases from V and 6 bases from J, with 18 bases between. This CDR3 region has 14 residues. Germline-derived CDR1 and CDR2 are SQVTM and ANQGSEA. The CDR3: CSVVKTLQSAEAFF. Written as DNA, the CDR3 is TGCAGCGTTGTAAAAACTTTACAATCCGCTGAAGCTTTCTTT.

The V and J genes are TRBV5-1 and TRBJ1-3, with TRBD1 matching 11 bases. Germline assignment: CDR1 SGHRS and CDR2 YFSETQ. The trim removed 4 bases at V and 1 base at J, leaving 4 bases unmatched. This CDR3 has 16 residues. The CDR3 DNA reads TGCGCCAGCAGCACGGGACAGGGGGGATCTGGAAACACCATATATTTT. Protein: CASSTGQGGSGNTIYF.

The CDR3 protein is CASSSVDPGNTIYF. DNA for the CDR3: TGTGCCAGCAGCTCTGTGGATCCTGGAAACACCATATATTTT. The genes are TRBV5-5 and TRBJ1-3, with D unresolved. Trimming stripped 3 bases from V and 2 bases from J, with 9 bases between. The germline gives CDR1 SGHKS, CDR2 YYEKEE (reference sequence). This CDR3 is 14 amino acids long. Variable domain in full (rest from reference TRBV5-5 and TRBJ1-3): DAGVTQSPTHLIKTRGQQVTLRCSPISGHKSVSWYQQVLGQGPQFIFQYYEKEERGRGNFPDRFSARQFPNYSSELNVNALLLGDSALYLCASSSVDPGNTIYFGEGSWLTVV.

The chain has TRBV27 and TRBJ2-7; 12 bases map to TRBD1. V was clipped by 4 bases and J by 7 bases; unmatched bases: 11. The CDR3 contains 16 residues. Germline V gene lookup returns CDR1 MNHEY and CDR2 SMNVEV (reference sequence). The CDR3, as DNA: TGTGCCAGCAGTTGGAGGGCGGGACAGGGGGCTGGGGAGCAGTACTTC. Amino acids: CASSWRAGQGAGEQYF.

V is TRBV7-9 and J is TRBJ1-1; TRBD1 matches at 9 bases. The germline V gene has CDR1 SEHNR and CDR2 FQNEAQ (reference sequence). V gave up 4 bases and J gave up 0 bases; unmatched junction bases: 3. CDR3 length: 15 residues. This chain's CDR3 is CASSSGQGLNTEAFF. CDR3 sequence (DNA): TGTGCCAGCAGCTCGGGACAGGGTTTGAACACTGAAGCTTTCTTT.

This clone occurred once. The CDR3: CASSAGTSYEQYF. CDR3 sequence (DNA): TGTGCCAGTAGTGCGGGAACCTCCTACGAGCAGTACTTC. The gene calls are TRBV19 and TRBJ2-7; D is perhaps TRBD2 (6 bases). This CDR3 contains 13 residues. The germline V gene encodes CDR1 LNHDA and CDR2 SQIVND (reference sequence). Trimming took 5 bases from V and 0 from J, leaving 8 bases between them. Using reference TRBV19 and TRBJ2-7 for the parts outside the CDR3, the full variable domain is DGGITQSPKYLFRKEGQNVTLSCEQNLNHDAMYWYRQDPGQGLRLIYYSQIVNDFQKGDIAEGYSVSREKKESFPLTVTSAQKNPTAFYLCASSAGTSYEQYFGPGTRLTVT.

J is TRBJ2-7 and V is TRBV6-5; D might be TRBD1 (5 bases). Trimming cost V 5 bases and J 0 bases, with 11 bases left between them. Germline CDR1 MNHEY, CDR2 SVGAGI. The CDR3 is 14 amino acids. DNA for the CDR3: TGTGCCAGCAGTAGGACACTTTACTCCTACGAGCAGTACTTC. Protein: CASSRTLYSYEQYF.

The CDR3 DNA is TGTGCCAGCAGTCGCACCCCAGGCAGAGTAGGGACTTCGAACACCGGGGAGCTGTTTTTT. It encodes CASSRTPGRVGTSNTGELFF. This chain links TRBV28 with TRBJ2-2, with TRBD2 as a possible D gene (6 bases). V lost 5 bases and J 0 bases, leaving 25 bases between the germline ends. Germline CDR1 reads MDHEN; CDR2 reads SYDVKM. The CDR3 loop spans 20 amino acids. Complete variable domain (other parts from reference TRBV28 and TRBJ2-2): DVKVTQSSRYLVKRTGEKVFLECVQDMDHENMFWYRQDPGLGLRLIYFSYDVKMKEKGDIPEGYSVSREKKERFSLILESASTNQTSMYLCASSRTPGRVGTSNTGELFFGEGSRLTVL.

The CDR3 sequence is CASTYPPLNTEAFF. The CDR3 DNA is TGTGCCAGCACCTACCCGCCCTTGAACACTGAAGCTTTCTTT. The chain combines TRBV7-9 with TRBJ1-1; D remains unclear. Trimming stripped 7 bases from V and 0 bases from J, with 12 bases between. The CDR3 is made up of 14 amino acids. Germline CDR1 is SEHNR and CDR2 is FQNEAQ (reference sequence).

A single count supports this clone. V and J are TRBV11-2 and TRBJ1-4, with a possible D match to TRBD1 (5 bases). Germline V gene sequence: CDR1 SGHAT, CDR2 FQNNGV. This CDR3 region has 15 residues. V lost 1 base to trimming and J lost 0 bases, with 6 bases between them. CDR3 protein: CASSLGGATNEKLFF. DNA of the CDR3: TGTGCCAGCAGCTTAGGAGGGGCAACTAATGAAAAACTGTTTTTT.

This rearrangement joins TRBV6-4 to TRBJ2-1; TRBD2 matches at 14 bases. V shed 6 bases and J 7 bases; nucleotides not matched to a gene: 5. The CDR3 covers 15 residues. CDR1 is MRHNA, CDR2 SNTAGT, per germline. Here the CDR3 reads CASRKTSGGANEQFF. The CDR3 DNA reads TGTGCCAGCAGGAAGACTAGCGGGGGGGCAAATGAGCAGTTCTTC.